Presented here are 27 T cell receptor beta chains from one specimen sequenced in a study of T cell repertoires in cytomegalovirus infection. Each CDR3 protein gets one entry after TCRdb re-called the reads with MiXCR. The data contain roughly 730,000 distinct CDR3 sequences, around 30% of them singletons. For these receptors, no antigen is known. The material was cultured PBMCs, obtained from culture after CMV antigen stimulation. The receptor set was obtained from a human donor in good health (CMV status not recorded). Some clones in this sample may be carry-over from other donors' samples.

The genes are TRBV2 and TRBJ2-2; 7 bases fit TRBD1. V shed 8 bases, J shed 0 bases, and the junction held 9 bases outside the gene matches. CDR3 length equals 16 residues. CDR1 and CDR2 (germline): SNHLY, FYNNEI. CDR3 bases: TGTGCCAGCTCGGGTCCGGGACAGTCGAACACCGGGGAGCTGTTTTTT. Its translation: CASSGPGQSNTGELFF.

This clonotype was seen more than once but under ten times. The chain has TRBV7-6 and TRBJ2-7; D remains unclear. The V and J ends lost 5 bases and 6 bases respectively, with 14 bases between them. CDR3 length: 13 residues. Germline V gene data show CDR1 as SGHVS and CDR2 as FNYEAQ. CDR3 residues: CASSENGPTEQYF. The CDR3 DNA follows: TGTGCCAGCAGCGAAAATGGCCCCACCGAGCAGTACTTC.

This clonotype turned up a few times. This sequence joins TRBV12-3 or TRBV12-4 and TRBJ2-1, with 8 nucleotides matching TRBD2. The CDR3 has 17 residues. Trimming cost V 6 bases and J 4 bases; bases outside gene matches: 14. DNA of the CDR3: TGTGCCAGCAGCACCACAAGGTGGAGCGGGGGTTACAATGAGCAGTTCTTC. Translation gives CASSTTRWSGGYNEQFF.

This chain connects TRBV10-3 to TRBJ1-6; D not certain. CDR1 ENHRY and CDR2 SYGVKD come from the germline V gene. The CDR3 is 15 amino acids. V dropped 3 bases and J dropped 7 bases, with 13 bases sitting between them. The CDR3 coding sequence is TGTGCCATCAGTGAATGGGAGCCCCTCAATTCACCCCTCCACTTT. Its translation: CAISEWEPLNSPLHF.

The chain uses TRBV24-1 and TRBJ2-2, with no clear D. Trimming removed 5 bases at V and 4 bases at J, with 4 bases between. The CDR3 is 12 amino acids. The germline gives CDR1 KGHDR, CDR2 SFDVKD. The CDR3 DNA follows: TGTGCCACCAGTGTCAGCACCGGGGAGCTGTTTTTT. As protein: CATSVSTGELFF.

In this sample, this clonotype turned up a few times. V usage is TRBV27 and J usage is TRBJ2-3; D is unresolved. This CDR3 is 13 amino acids long. The germline V gene has CDR1 MNHEY and CDR2 SMNVEV (reference sequence). V dropped 5 bases and J dropped 4 bases, with 10 bases sitting between them. The CDR3 DNA reads TGTGCCAGCAGTCCGAAGTCCCCAGATACGCAGTATTTT. Protein: CASSPKSPDTQYF.

Only a few counts were recorded for this clonotype. The chain is built from TRBV12-3 or TRBV12-4 and TRBJ2-1; possibly TRBD2 for D (5 bases). Trimming removed 7 bases at V and 9 bases at J, with 16 bases between. This CDR3 is built from 13 residues. The CDR3 nucleotides are TGTGCCAGCACCCAGATAAGGGAGCCTGAGCAGTTCTTC. Translation: CASTQIREPEQFF.

A few counts support this clonotype. The genes are TRBV19 and TRBJ1-1; maybe TRBD1 (6 bases). The CDR3 spans 14 residues. Germline V CDR1 and CDR2: LNHDA, SQIVND (reference sequence). Between the trimmed V and J ends, which lost 1 base and 8 bases, there was a span of 14 bases. CDR3 amino acids: CASSIGAAGTEAFF. DNA of the CDR3: TGTGCCAGTAGTATAGGGGCCGCCGGGACAGAAGCTTTCTTT.

This chain links TRBV12-3 or TRBV12-4 with TRBJ1-5; D is undetermined. The CDR3 is made up of 13 amino acids. For the CDR3, the DNA is TGTGCTACTTCTGGAAATAGCAATCAGCCCCAGCATTTT. Translated: CATSGNSNQPQHF.

CDR3 DNA sequence: TGCGCCAGCAGCCAAGATTGGTTACAAGAGACCCAGTACTTC. This codes for CASSQDWLQETQYF. The chain uses TRBV4-1 and TRBJ2-5, with unresolved D. The V and J ends lost 0 bases and 2 bases respectively, with 7 bases between them. This CDR3 is 14 amino acids long. Per germline, CDR1 MGHRA and CDR2 YSYEKL.

The V call is TRBV6-1, the J call TRBJ2-2, with TRBD1 matching 7 bases. CDR1 and CDR2 (germline): MNHNS, SASEGT. The CDR3 runs 15 residues. V was clipped by 7 bases and J by 0 bases; unmatched bases: 5. The CDR3 nucleotides are TGTGCCAGCACCTCCGGGACAGCGAACACCGGGGAGCTGTTTTTT. Translated, it gives CASTSGTANTGELFF.

This clonotype was counted ten times or more. The chain joins TRBV7-2 to TRBJ1-4, with no clear D. The germline V and J ends were trimmed by 1 base and 5 bases, with 11 bases remaining between them. CDR1 is SGHTA, CDR2 FQGNSA, per germline. The CDR3 spans 15 residues. The DNA for the CDR3 is TGTGCCAGCAGCTTAGTGGGCGGCAAGAATGAAAAACTGTTTTTT. It is translated as CASSLVGGKNEKLFF.

The chain couples TRBV5-1 to TRBJ2-3; maybe TRBD2 (5 bases). The germline V and J ends were trimmed by 1 base and 4 bases, with 10 bases remaining between them. Per the germline V gene, CDR1 is SGHRS and CDR2 is YFSETQ. The CDR3 is 14 amino acids. CDR3 region: CASSLSGSSDTQYF. The CDR3 region has the DNA TGCGCCAGCAGCTTGAGTGGGAGCTCAGATACGCAGTATTTT. The full variable domain, rest sourced from reference TRBV5-1 and TRBJ2-3, is KAGVTQTPRYLIKTRGQQVTLSCSPISGHRSVSWYQQTPGQGLQFLFEYFSETQRNKGNFPGRFSGRQFSNSRSEMNVSTLELGDSALYLCASSLSGSSDTQYFGPGTRLTVL.

This clonotype was seen a few times. This sequence joins TRBV6-1 and TRBJ2-1; 9 bases fit TRBD2. Germline-derived CDR1 and CDR2 are MNHNS and SASEGT. There are 15 residues in the CDR3. Trimming removed 8 bases from V and 8 bases from J; junction bases left unmatched: 13. The CDR3, as DNA: TGTGCCAGCGGGAAAGGCCTAGCGGGGTTGTATGAGCAGTTCTTC. The encoded protein is CASGKGLAGLYEQFF.

The chain is built from TRBV7-8 and TRBJ2-1; TRBD2 matches 10 bases. The CDR3 runs to 15 residues. The V and J ends lost 5 bases and 10 bases, in that order; junction bases with no gene match: 11. Germline assignment: CDR1 SGHVS and CDR2 FQNEAQ. The CDR3 here is CASSTLAGATREQFF. CDR3 DNA sequence: TGTGCCAGCAGCACCCTAGCGGGGGCCACCAGAGAGCAGTTCTTC.

The rearrangement joins TRBV7-2 to TRBJ2-3; 11 bases align to TRBD2. J lost 2 bases, V lost 5 bases, and 15 bases had no gene match. CDR1 and CDR2 from the germline V gene are SGHTA and FQGNSA. This CDR3 spans 19 amino acids. The CDR3 reads CASSPSPGLAGKYTDTQYF. CDR3 in DNA: TGTGCCAGCAGCCCGAGTCCCGGACTAGCGGGTAAATACACAGATACGCAGTATTTT.

In DNA, the CDR3 is TGTGCCAGTACCCGGACAGGGATTCTGGACGAGCAGTACTTC. Protein: CASTRTGILDEQYF. The gene calls are TRBV19 and TRBJ2-7; 8 bases line up with TRBD1. V shed 7 bases, J shed 5 bases, and the junction held 10 bases outside the gene matches. The germline CDR1 and CDR2 sequences are LNHDA and SQIVND (reference sequence). The CDR3 extends over 14 amino acids.

V and J are TRBV29-1 and TRBJ1-2; tentatively, D is TRBD1 (5 bases). Trimming stripped 3 bases from V and 7 bases from J, with 12 bases between. Per the germline V gene, CDR1 is SQVTM and CDR2 is ANQGSEA. The CDR3 runs 12 residues. The CDR3 sequence is CSVEMQGGGYTF. The CDR3 DNA reads as TGCAGCGTTGAGATGCAGGGTGGTGGCTACACCTTC. Drawing the rest from reference TRBV29-1 and TRBJ1-2, the complete variable domain is SAVISQKPSRDICQRGTSLTIQCQVDSQVTMMFWYRQQPGQSLTLIATANQGSEATYESGFVIDKFPISRPNLTFSTLTVSNMSPEDSSIYLCSVEMQGGGYTFGSGTRLTVV.

This clonotype was recorded once. V usage is TRBV24-1 and J usage is TRBJ2-7, with 9 bases identical to TRBD1. The V gene's germline CDR1 is KGHDR and CDR2 SFDVKD. The CDR3 consists of 16 residues. Losses at the gene ends were 1 base for V and 9 bases for J; bases not matched to a gene: 12. CDR3 nucleotides: TGTGCCACCAGTGATTTACAGGGGGCACTACTACCGGGGCAGTACTTC. Amino acids: CATSDLQGALLPGQYF.

The chain recombines TRBV15 with TRBJ2-3; the match to TRBD2 covers 14 bases. The length of the CDR3 is 19 residues. From germline, CDR1 is LNHNV and CDR2 YYDKDF (reference sequence). V trimming: 2 bases; J trimming: 0 bases; junction bases outside the gene matches: 7. As DNA, the CDR3 is TGTGCCACCAGCAGAACGGGACTAGCGGGGGTAACTAGCACAGATACGCAGTATTTT. Amino acid sequence: CATSRTGLAGVTSTDTQYF.

This clonotype was detected ten times or more. The chain employs TRBV7-2 and TRBJ2-3, with D possibly TRBD2 on 5 matching bases. The CDR3 spans 13 residues. Germline V CDR1 and CDR2: SGHTA, FQGNSA. Trimming removed 3 bases at V and 9 bases at J, with 13 bases between. The CDR3 is CASSLEEGSTQYF. The DNA of the CDR3 is TGTGCCAGCAGCTTGGAAGAAGGGAGCACGCAGTATTTT. The full variable domain, with the rest looked up from reference TRBV7-2 and TRBJ2-3, is GAGVSQSPSNKVTEKGKDVELRCDPISGHTALYWYRQSLGQGLEFLIYFQGNSAPDKSGLPSDRFSAERTGGSVSTLTIQRTQQEDSAVYLCASSLEEGSTQYFGPGTRLTVL.

The J gene is TRBJ2-1, the V gene TRBV7-9; 8 nucleotides match TRBD2. The J segment lost 6 bases and the V segment lost 4 bases, leaving 11 bases of the junction unmatched. The CDR3 length is 16 residues. Germline lookup yields CDR1 SEHNR and CDR2 FQNEAQ (reference sequence). CDR3 nucleotides: TGTGCCAGCAGCTCTACCGGGACTAGGGCCCTCAATGAGCAGTTCTTC. This translates into CASSSTGTRALNEQFF.

The rearrangement links TRBV6-2 or TRBV6-3 to TRBJ1-1; D perhaps matches TRBD1 (6 bases). V was cut by 8 bases and J by 7 bases, with 23 bases left in between. The CDR3 covers 15 residues. The germline V gene encodes CDR1 MNHEY and CDR2 SVGEGT. Here the CDR3 DNA reads TGTGCCAGCGGAATGACAGGCCCAGGAGGTGGTGAAGCTTTCTTT. Its translation is CASGMTGPGGGEAFF.

V is TRBV7-2 and J is TRBJ1-1; no clear D. The V and J ends lost 2 bases and 4 bases respectively, with 8 bases between them. Germline-derived CDR1 and CDR2 are SGHTA and FQGNSA. The CDR3 has 13 amino acids. The CDR3 loop is CASSLSFLTEAFF. DNA of the CDR3: TGTGCCAGCAGCTTAAGTTTCCTCACTGAAGCTTTCTTT.

The table lists this clonotype with a few counts. The chain combines TRBV12-3 or TRBV12-4 with TRBJ2-5; 9 bases match TRBD1. This CDR3 is 16 amino acids long. V lost 6 bases and J lost 1; bases outside the gene matches: 9. This chain's CDR3 is CASSPALGQGQETQYF. The CDR3 nucleotides read TGTGCCAGCAGCCCCGCCTTGGGACAGGGCCAAGAGACCCAGTACTTC.

This clonotype turned up a few times. The V gene is TRBV19, the J gene TRBJ2-5, with D perhaps TRBD1 (6 bases). The CDR3 contains 13 residues. V was pared by 3 bases and J by 2 bases, with 7 bases between. CDR1 LNHDA and CDR2 SQIVND come from the germline V gene (reference sequence). CDR3: CASSIGQQETQYF. In nucleotides, the CDR3 is TGTGCCAGTAGTATTGGACAGCAAGAGACCCAGTACTTC.

This clonotype has a handful of counts. V is TRBV7-6 and J is TRBJ1-3; D unclear. The ends were cut back, 5 bases at V and 0 bases at J, with 11 bases in the middle. Germline V lookup: CDR1 SGHVS, CDR2 FNYEAQ. The CDR3 extends over 15 amino acids. CDR3 region: CASSIGRGSGNTIYF. The CDR3 region has the DNA TGTGCCAGCAGCATTGGACGGGGCTCTGGAAACACCATATATTTT.